The 20 T cell receptor beta chains given below trace back to one sample, sequenced in a study of cytomegalovirus exposure and HLA in healthy donors. PCR used 60 Vbeta primers and 13 Jbeta primers. Sequencing was performed with immunoSEQ multiplex PCR; in TCRdb, only in-frame clones are kept and a portion is missing. Of under 200,000 clones in the sample, around three quarters were seen once. Sequenced: PBMCs. The source of these receptors is a woman under 40 in good health and CMV-seropositive.

The chain couples TRBV28 to TRBJ2-3, with TRBD2 matching 8 bases. The V gene's germline CDR1 is MDHEN and CDR2 SYDVKM. V lost 5 bases and J lost 2; bases outside the gene matches: 3. This CDR3 contains 14 residues. The CDR3 loop reads CASSRGGPTDTQYF. The CDR3 DNA follows: TGTGCCAGCAGTCGGGGGGGCCCCACAGATACGCAGTATTTT.

The chain uses TRBV2 and TRBJ2-3, with 9 bases aligning to TRBD2. Germline V gene sequence: CDR1 SNHLY, CDR2 FYNNEI. CDR3 length: 14 residues. The V and J ends lost 3 bases and 12 bases, in that order; junction bases with no gene match: 10. CDR3 region: CASSDVPGLAIQYF. In DNA, the CDR3 is TGTGCCAGCAGTGACGTCCCGGGACTAGCAATTCAGTATTTT.

This chain uses TRBV2 with TRBJ2-3; 11 nucleotides line up with TRBD2. This CDR3 is built from 15 residues. In germline, CDR1 is SNHLY, CDR2 FYNNEI. With 6 bases clipped from V and 0 bases from J, the junction kept 2 bases outside the gene matches. DNA of the CDR3: TGTGCCAGCAGGCGGACTAGCGGGAGCACAGATACGCAGTATTTT. Translated: CASRRTSGSTDTQYF.

The chain is built from TRBV4-2 and TRBJ2-1; the match to TRBD2 covers 10 bases. Germline trimming cut 2 bases from V and 8 bases from J; bases unmatched to any gene: 12. The V gene's germline CDR1 is LGHNA and CDR2 YNFKEQ. The CDR3 loop spans 17 amino acids. The CDR3 nucleotides are TGTGCCAGCAGCCAACTGGCTAGCGGGGGAGGATTCGATGAGCAGTTCTTC. Its translation: CASSQLASGGGFDEQFF.

The chain has TRBV4-3 and TRBJ1-1; TRBD1 is a possible D gene (6 bases). The CDR3 runs to 13 residues. The V gene's germline CDR1 is LGHNA and CDR2 YSLEER. With 2 bases removed from V and 6 bases from J, the gap between germline ends came to 10 bases. The CDR3 nucleotides are TGCGCCAGCAGCCAAATACAGGGTTCTGAAGCTTTCTTT. Its translation is CASSQIQGSEAFF.

This sequence joins TRBV9 and TRBJ2-3, with TRBD2 matching 8 bases. The CDR3 consists of 17 residues. Germline V gene sequence: CDR1 SGDLS, CDR2 YYNGEE. Trimming removed 0 bases from V and 11 bases from J; junction bases left unmatched: 17. The CDR3 bases are TGTGCCAGCAGCGTAGAGGTAGCGGGGCGCCGCGGGGGAAGGCAGTATTTT. This sequence encodes CASSVEVAGRRGGRQYF.

This clone was found once. The rearrangement joins TRBV29-1 to TRBJ1-5; D unresolved. Trimming pared 6 bases from V and 0 bases from J, leaving 9 bases between. The CDR3 consists of 13 residues. CDR1 and CDR2 (germline): SQVTM, ANQGSEA. CDR3 bases: TGCAGCGTGACCAGAGGTAGCAATCAGCCCCAGCATTTT. It yields the protein CSVTRGSNQPQHF.

This CDR3 reads CASTRGTVNTEAFF. CDR3 DNA: TGTGCCAGCACCCGCGGGACAGTTAACACTGAAGCTTTCTTT. This chain connects TRBV5-8 to TRBJ1-1, with 7 bases matching TRBD1. Germline CDR1 SGHTS, CDR2 YDEGEE. Losses at the gene ends were 6 bases for V and 2 bases for J; bases not matched to a gene: 7. The CDR3 covers 14 residues.

The V gene is TRBV7-2, the J gene TRBJ2-7, with D possibly matching TRBD1 (6 bases). Trimming shortened V by 5 bases and J by 7 bases, and 24 bases separated the two germline ends. Germline CDR1 and CDR2: SGHTA and FQGNSA. This CDR3 spans 16 amino acids. The CDR3 here is CASSVTRSEIRGEQYF. The CDR3 region has the DNA TGTGCCAGCAGCGTAACTAGGTCGGAGATTAGGGGGGAGCAGTACTTC.

The V and J genes are TRBV5-1 and TRBJ1-1, with TRBD1 as a possible D gene (5 bases). The germline gives CDR1 SGHRS, CDR2 YFSETQ. CDR3 length equals 14 residues. The V end lost 2 bases, the J end lost 5 bases, and 13 bases lay between the germline ends. The CDR3 loop reads CASSFWDSGTEAFF. CDR3 coding DNA: TGCGCCAGCAGCTTTTGGGACTCAGGGACTGAAGCTTTCTTT.

This clone was seen once. The genes are TRBV9 and TRBJ2-1, with D hard to call. CDR1 is SGDLS, CDR2 YYNGEE, per germline. Trimming shortened V by 0 bases and J by 10 bases, and 5 bases separated the two germline ends. This CDR3 region has 11 residues. CDR3 nucleotides: TGTGCCAGCAGCGTAGGAGGAGAGCAGTTCTTC. The encoded protein is CASSVGGEQFF. Complete variable domain (other parts from reference TRBV9 and TRBJ2-1): DSGVTQTPKHLITATGQRVTLRCSPRSGDLSVYWYQQSLDQGLQFLIQYYNGEERAKGNILERFSAQQFPDLHSELNLSSLELGDSALYFCASSVGGEQFFGPGTRLTVL.

The chain carries TRBV7-8 and TRBJ2-1; possibly TRBD2 for D (5 bases). In germline, CDR1 is SGHVS, CDR2 FQNEAQ. V lost 5 bases and J lost 9, with 14 bases in between. The CDR3 has 13 residues. CDR3 nucleotides: TGTGCCAGCAGCCTACTCGTGGGGAGTGAGCAGTTCTTC. Protein product: CASSLLVGSEQFF. The full variable domain, with the rest looked up from reference TRBV7-8 and TRBJ2-1, is GAGVSQSPRYKVAKRGQDVALRCDPISGHVSLFWYQQALGQGPEFLTYFQNEAQLDKSGLPSDRFFAERPEGSVSTLKIQRTQQEDSAVYLCASSLLVGSEQFFGPGTRLTVL.

This clone was observed a few times. The chain joins TRBV5-1 to TRBJ2-7; the D gene is possibly TRBD2 (6 bases). Trimming pared 0 bases from V and 7 bases from J, leaving 11 bases between. CDR3 size: 13 residues. Germline loops: CDR1 SGHRS, CDR2 YFSETQ. The CDR3 here is CASSLVTGGEQYF. The CDR3 DNA follows: TGCGCCAGCAGCTTGGTCACCGGGGGTGAGCAGTACTTC.

This clone appeared a few times. For the CDR3, the DNA is TGCGCCAGCAGCTTGGCGCTAGCGGGGGGGCTACGGGAGCAGTTCTTC. Translation: CASSLALAGGLREQFF. The genes are TRBV5-1 and TRBJ2-1; 12 bases are shared with TRBD2. Germline V lookup: CDR1 SGHRS, CDR2 YFSETQ. J gave up 10 bases and V 0 bases, and 8 bases lay outside the gene matches. This CDR3 has 16 amino acids.

The chain couples TRBV27 to TRBJ2-1; the match to TRBD2 covers 13 bases. Per the germline V gene, CDR1 is MNHEY and CDR2 is SMNVEV (reference sequence). The CDR3 is made up of 15 amino acids. The V gene end was trimmed by 7 bases and the J gene end by 9 bases; junction bases not matched to a gene: 9. CDR3 sequence reads: CASTRTSGSLGEQFF. The CDR3 DNA sequence: TGTGCCAGCACAAGGACTAGCGGGAGTCTGGGTGAGCAGTTCTTC.

The chain couples TRBV4-1 to TRBJ2-3; TRBD2 matches 10 bases. CDR3 size: 17 residues. CDR1 MGHRA and CDR2 YSYEKL come from the germline V gene. J gave up 0 bases and V 0 bases, and 3 bases lay outside the gene matches. CDR3 in amino acids: CASSQESGRASTDTQYF. CDR3 nucleotide sequence: TGCGCCAGCAGCCAAGAGAGCGGGAGGGCGAGCACAGATACGCAGTATTTT.

The chain employs TRBV9 and TRBJ2-7; 11 nucleotides agree with TRBD1. Germline CDR1 is SGDLS and CDR2 is YYNGEE. This CDR3 region has 15 residues. The V and J ends lost 0 bases and 6 bases, in that order; junction bases with no gene match: 5. The CDR3 loop is CASSVGGQGDGEQYF. The CDR3 DNA reads as TGTGCCAGCAGCGTAGGGGGACAGGGGGATGGCGAGCAGTACTTC.

V and J are TRBV19 and TRBJ2-7; perhaps TRBD2 as D (6 bases). This CDR3 comprises 14 residues. Germline values: CDR1 LNHDA, CDR2 SQIVND (reference sequence). Trimming removed 2 bases from V and 1 base from J, with 9 bases in between. The CDR3 sequence: CASSIQGGSYEQYF. The CDR3 DNA reads TGTGCCAGTAGTATACAGGGAGGTTCCTACGAGCAGTACTTC.

This clone was seen a few times. The chain is built from TRBV6-6 and TRBJ1-1; D unclear. This CDR3 is built from 13 residues. With 7 bases removed from V and 0 bases from J, the gap between germline ends came to 9 bases. CDR1 and CDR2 (germline): MNHNY, SVGAGI (reference sequence). CDR3 coding DNA: TGTGCCAGCAAGGCAGGCTTGAACACTGAAGCTTTCTTT. It encodes CASKAGLNTEAFF.

This clone was detected only once. V usage is TRBV18 and J usage is TRBJ2-7, with a weak D call TRBD1 (6 bases). CDR1 is KGHSH, CDR2 LQKENI, per germline. V lost 3 bases and J lost 1, with 10 bases in between. This CDR3 spans 14 amino acids. The CDR3 sequence: CASSPKDSSYEQYF. DNA for the CDR3: TGTGCCAGCTCACCGAAGGACAGTTCCTACGAGCAGTACTTC.